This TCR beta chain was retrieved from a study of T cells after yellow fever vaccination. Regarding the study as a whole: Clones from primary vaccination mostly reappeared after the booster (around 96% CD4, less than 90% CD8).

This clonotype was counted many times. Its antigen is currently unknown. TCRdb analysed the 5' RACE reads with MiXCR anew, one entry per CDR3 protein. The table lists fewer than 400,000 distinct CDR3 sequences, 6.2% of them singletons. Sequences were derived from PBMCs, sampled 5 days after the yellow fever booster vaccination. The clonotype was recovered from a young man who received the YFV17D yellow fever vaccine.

CDR3 sequence: CSAREREPYEQYF. The DNA for the CDR3 is TGCAGTGCTAGGGAGAGGGAGCCCTACGAGCAGTACTTC. The chain combines TRBV20-1 with TRBJ2-7; D might be TRBD2 (5 bases). The germline gives CDR1 DFQATT, CDR2 SNEGSKA (reference sequence). V lost 3 bases and J 2 bases, leaving 11 bases between the germline ends. The CDR3 consists of 13 residues.